The 16 T cell receptor beta chains listed next were all sequenced from one sample in a study of identical twins. A single record per CDR3 protein comes from TCRdb applying MiXCR to the 5' RACE reads. This sample yields hundreds of thousands of distinct CDR3 sequences, of which about 8.1% are seen a single time; over 2% belongs to the top ten. This sample was shared with a second study, whose subject was yellow fever vaccine responses in identical twins.

Sequenced: memory (CD45RO+) T cells sorted from blood. The origin of the receptors is a woman aged 18-30 years in good health.

V gene TRBV20-1 combines with J gene TRBJ1-2; the D is unclear. Germline V lookup: CDR1 DFQATT, CDR2 SNEGSKA (reference sequence). V gave up 3 bases and J gave up 2 bases, with 13 bases separating them. The CDR3 runs 14 residues. The CDR3 DNA sequence: TGCAGTGCTAGTGCCCGGCCGGGGAACTATGGCTACACCTTC. Translating it yields CSASARPGNYGYTF.

Comment on this clonotype: This may arise from a read error, as a much more abundant clone is one base away. The CDR3 is CASSYAGGTCNEQFF. The DNA for the CDR3 is TGTGCCAGCAGTTATGCGGGGGGAACCTGCAATGAGCAGTTCTTC. The genes are TRBV6-2 or TRBV6-3 and TRBJ2-1, with 8 bases aligning to TRBD2. V shed 3 bases, J shed 6 bases, and the junction held 7 bases outside the gene matches. This CDR3 has 15 residues. CDR1 MNHEY and CDR2 SVGEGT come from the germline V gene.

This clonotype showed up just a few times. The chain uses TRBV19 and TRBJ2-1; 13 bases are a match to TRBD2. V lost 5 bases, J lost 7 bases, and 8 bases stayed unmatched. Germline-derived CDR1 and CDR2 are LNHDA and SQIVND (reference sequence). This CDR3 is 16 amino acids long. CDR3 residues: CASSPRLAGGGNEQFF. CDR3 nucleotides: TGTGCCAGTAGTCCTAGACTAGCGGGAGGCGGTAATGAGCAGTTCTTC.

This clonotype has a handful of counts. The chain uses TRBV15 and TRBJ2-1; D not certain. This CDR3 is built from 11 residues. Germline values: CDR1 LNHNV, CDR2 YYDKDF (reference sequence). V lost 5 bases, J lost 5 bases, and 4 bases lay in between. The DNA of the CDR3 is TGTGCCACCAGCGCCCACAATGAGCAGTTCTTC. It yields the protein CATSAHNEQFF.

This clonotype was counted many times. The rearrangement uses TRBV5-1 and TRBJ2-1; D is unresolved. CDR1 is SGHRS and CDR2 is YFSETQ in the germline V gene. Trimming took off 5 bases at V and 1 base at J, with 10 bases between the two ends. The CDR3 spans 14 residues. DNA of the CDR3: TGCGCCAGCAGACCCTCTAGTTCCTACAATGAGCAGTTCTTC. It codes for CASRPSSSYNEQFF.

There are many counts of this clonotype. CDR3 sequence (DNA): TGTGCCAGCAGCTTTGGGACTAACAAGGATACGCAGTATTTT. Residues: CASSFGTNKDTQYF. The genes are TRBV11-2 and TRBJ2-3; 7 bases fit TRBD2. The germline V gene encodes CDR1 SGHAT and CDR2 FQNNGV. V lost 3 bases to trimming and J lost 6 bases; unmatched junction nucleotides: 6. The length of the CDR3 is 14 residues.

In its sample, this clonotype was seen many times. The J gene is TRBJ1-6, the V gene TRBV3-1; D remains ambiguous. The CDR3 sequence is 15 residues long. V lost 0 bases, J lost 2 bases, and 5 bases lay in between. Germline loops: CDR1 LGHDT, CDR2 YNNKEL (reference sequence). CDR3 sequence: CASSQDRPYNSPLHF. In DNA form, the CDR3 reads TGTGCCAGCAGCCAAGATCGTCCCTATAATTCACCCCTCCACTTT. The full variable domain, its missing parts supplied by reference TRBV3-1 and TRBJ1-6, is DTAVSQTPKYLVTQMGNDKSIKCEQNLGHDTMYWYKQDSKKFLKIMFSYNNKELIINETVPNRFSPKSPDKAHLNLHINSLELGDSAVYFCASSQDRPYNSPLHFGNGTRLTVT.

V gene TRBV11-2 combines with J gene TRBJ2-2; D remains ambiguous. Between the trimmed V and J ends, which lost 4 bases and 9 bases, there was a span of 12 bases. The CDR3 length is 13 residues. Germline CDR1 is SGHAT and CDR2 is FQNNGV. The CDR3 DNA reads TGTGCCAGCAGCTCCATTGTAAGCCGGGAGCTGTTTTTT. It is translated as CASSSIVSRELFF.

The chain recombines TRBV2 with TRBJ2-1; 9 bases map to TRBD1. Trimming removed 8 bases from V and 5 bases from J; junction bases left unmatched: 10. This CDR3 has 15 amino acids. The germline gives CDR1 SNHLY, CDR2 FYNNEI. CDR3 amino acids: CASLPRDRANNEQFF. CDR3 nucleotides: TGTGCCAGCCTTCCCAGGGACAGGGCAAACAATGAGCAGTTCTTC.

The CDR3 sequence: CASSWRLAVQETQYF. DNA of the CDR3: TGTGCCAGCAGCTGGCGGCTAGCGGTCCAAGAGACCCAGTACTTC. The genes are TRBV5-6 and TRBJ2-5; 7 nucleotides align to TRBD2. Per germline, CDR1 SGHDT and CDR2 YYEEEE. CDR3 length: 15 residues. V trimming: 3 bases; J trimming: 1 base; junction bases outside the gene matches: 6. The full variable domain, completed using reference TRBV5-6 and TRBJ2-5, is DAGVTQSPTHLIKTRGQQVTLRCSPKSGHDTVSWYQQALGQGPQFIFQYYEEEERQRGNFPDRFSGHQFPNYSSELNVNALLLGDSALYLCASSWRLAVQETQYFGPGTRLLVL.

This clonotype has only a few counts. This chain links TRBV20-1 with TRBJ2-5; the match to TRBD2 covers 7 bases. Per the germline V gene, CDR1 is DFQATT and CDR2 is SNEGSKA (reference sequence). The CDR3 sequence is 15 residues long. V lost 0 bases, J lost 4 bases, and 8 bases stayed unmatched. CDR3 bases: TGCAGTGCTAGAGATCACGAGACTAGCACAGAGACCCAGTACTTC. It translates to CSARDHETSTETQYF.

This clonotype was counted only a few times. The chain joins TRBV10-3 to TRBJ1-5, with 8 nucleotides matching TRBD1. The CDR3 covers 14 residues. Per germline, CDR1 ENHRY and CDR2 SYGVKD. Losses at the gene ends were 5 bases for V and 5 bases for J; bases not matched to a gene: 5. The CDR3 DNA follows: TGTGCCATCAGTATTGGACAGGGTGATCAGCCCCAGCATTTT. Translating it yields CAISIGQGDQPQHF.

The genes are TRBV5-6 and TRBJ2-6, with D possibly TRBD1 on 5 matching bases. Germline CDR1 SGHDT, CDR2 YYEEEE. Trimming took off 0 bases at V and 3 bases at J, with 13 bases between the two ends. There are 17 residues in the CDR3. The CDR3 DNA is TGTGCCAGCAGCTTGGCGGCAGGGTTCGGTGGGGCCAACGTCCTGACTTTC. This encodes CASSLAAGFGGANVLTF. The full variable domain, its missing parts supplied by reference TRBV5-6 and TRBJ2-6, is DAGVTQSPTHLIKTRGQQVTLRCSPKSGHDTVSWYQQALGQGPQFIFQYYEEEERQRGNFPDRFSGHQFPNYSSELNVNALLLGDSALYLCASSLAAGFGGANVLTFGAGSRLTVL.

The chain combines TRBV9 with TRBJ2-3, with 7 bases lining up with TRBD1. V gave up 3 bases and J gave up 1 base; unmatched junction bases: 8. CDR1 SGDLS and CDR2 YYNGEE come from the germline V gene. CDR3 size: 16 residues. The CDR3 here is CASSARQGEGTDTQYF. In DNA, the CDR3 is TGTGCCAGCAGCGCCCGACAGGGAGAGGGCACAGATACGCAGTATTTT.

This clonotype was counted a few times. This chain links TRBV13 with TRBJ2-4; 10 bases agree with TRBD2. The germline V gene encodes CDR1 PRHDT and CDR2 FYEKMQ (reference sequence). This CDR3 spans 17 amino acids. V gave up 5 bases and J gave up 1 base; unmatched junction bases: 8. The CDR3 nucleotides are TGTGCCAGCAGCGCTTCCCAGCGGGAGGGCGCCAAAAACATTCAGTACTTC. The encoded protein is CASSASQREGAKNIQYF. Using reference TRBV13 and TRBJ2-4 for the parts outside the CDR3, the full variable domain is AAGVIQSPRHLIKEKRETATLKCYPIPRHDTVYWYQQGPGQDPQFLISFYEKMQSDKGSIPDRFSAQQFSDYHSELNMSSLELGDSALYFCASSASQREGAKNIQYFGAGTRLSVL.

This clonotype was found a few times. The rearrangement uses TRBV12-3 or TRBV12-4 and TRBJ2-1; 11 bases fit TRBD2. The junction had 8 bases not matched to a gene; V was cut back by 0 bases and J by 7 bases. There are 17 residues in the CDR3. This chain's CDR3 is CASSLALLAGVINEQFF. The CDR3 nucleotides are TGTGCCAGCAGTTTAGCCCTACTAGCGGGAGTGATTAATGAGCAGTTCTTC.